These T cell receptor beta chains were read from a single sample in a study of T cell changes during pregnancy in multiple sclerosis. The assay was immunoSEQ multiplex PCR, and TCRdb's table has in-frame clones only and misses some. This table has 33,000 or so clones, roughly nine tenths appearing once. The material was CD8+ T cells from peripheral blood mononuclear cells, obtained in the third trimester of pregnancy. The source of these receptors is a female donor with multiple sclerosis, enrolled in a pregnancy study. The CDR3 runs from the conserved cysteine through the conserved F or W. A D gene is named only where the DNA matches it firmly. Clone size is not always given. Where it is, it says once, few, many or a class for expanded clones.

clone size	V gene	J gene	D gene	CDR3 DNA	CDR3 protein
once	TRBV9	TRBJ2-7	-	TGTGCCAGCAGCGAGGGGGGGACTCAAAACTACGAGCAGTACTTC	CASSEGGTQNYEQYF
-	TRBV6-4	TRBJ1-1	-	TGTGCCAGCAGTGACTGGAGGGGTTATAACACTGAAGCTTTCTTT	CASSDWRGYNTEAFF
-	TRBV5-4	TRBJ1-1	-	TGTGCCAGCAGCTTGAACGGGGCTGAAGCTTTCTTT	CASSLNGAEAFF
-	TRBV4-1	TRBJ2-2	-	TGCGCCAGCAGCCAGGAGATCAAAGGTCCCACCGGGGAGCTGTTTTTT	CASSQEIKGPTGELFF
-	TRBV29-1	TRBJ1-2	TRBD1	TGCAGCGTTGAACACAGGGGGCATAACTATGGCTACACCTTC	CSVEHRGHNYGYTF
-	TRBV28	TRBJ2-3	-	TGTGCCAGCAGTGCGAGCGCTAGCACAGATACGCAGTATTTT	CASSASASTDTQYF
-	TRBV27	TRBJ2-3	-	TGTGCCAGCAGACGGGGGTTTCGGACAGATACGCAGTATTTT	CASRRGFRTDTQYF
-	TRBV5-4	TRBJ1-1	TRBD1	TGTGCCAGCAGCTTGGGGGCAGGGGGGAACACTGAAGCTTTCTTT	CASSLGAGGNTEAFF
-	TRBV28	TRBJ1-2	-	TGTGCCAGCAGTTTATCGGCACTGGACACCTATGGCTACACCTTC	CASSLSALDTYGYTF
-	TRBV2	TRBJ2-3	-	TGTGCCAGCAGTGAACTCGCGGGAAGGGGAAATACGCAGTATTTT	CASSELAGRGNTQYF
-	TRBV5-3	TRBJ2-3	TRBD2	TGTGCCAGAAGCCCTCACGGTAGCGGGACCTCACGTAGGACCACAGATACGCAGTATTTT	CARSPHGSGTSRRTTDTQYF
-	TRBV27	TRBJ2-7	TRBD2	TGTGCCAGCAGTTTAGTTGGTTCTAGCGGGACCCACTACGAGCAGTACTTC	CASSLVGSSGTHYEQYF
-	TRBV27	TRBJ1-5	TRBD1	TGTGCCAGCAGCCAGGGACAGTTCAATCAGCCCCAGCATTTT	CASSQGQFNQPQHF
-	TRBV9	TRBJ2-1	TRBD1	TGTGCCAGCAGCGTAGGGACAGGGGGCAATGAGCAGTTCTTC	CASSVGTGGNEQFF
-	TRBV9	TRBJ1-1	-	TGTGCCAGCAGCGTTACCCCCGAGGACACTGAAGCTTTCTTT	CASSVTPEDTEAFF
once	TRBV7-9	TRBJ2-3	TRBD2	TGTGCCAGCAGCCATAGCGGGGGCACAGATACGCAGTATTTT	CASSHSGGTDTQYF
-	TRBV13	TRBJ2-1	-	TGTGCCAGCAATAGACGACAGGATGAGCAGTTCTTC	CASNRRQDEQFF
-	TRBV9	TRBJ1-2	-	TGTGCCAGCAATGGGGGCTTTGGCTACACCTTC	CASNGGFGYTF
-	TRBV10-1	TRBJ2-3	-	TGCGCCAGCAGTGATCGAGTAGATACGCAGTATTTT	CASSDRVDTQYF
-	TRBV7-8	TRBJ2-7	TRBD2	TGTGCCAGCAGCTTAGAGGGTAGCGGGATCGAGCAGTACTTC	CASSLEGSGIEQYF
-	TRBV9	TRBJ2-1	-	TGTGCCAGCAGTGGCGGCGGGGTCTCCTACAATGAGCAGTTCTTC	CASSGGGVSYNEQFF
-	TRBV28	TRBJ2-5	-	TGTGCCAGCAGTAATACCGGGAGCCAAGAGACCCAGTACTTC	CASSNTGSQETQYF
-	TRBV5-8	TRBJ2-3	-	TGTGCCAGCAGCCGGACAGATACGCAGTATTTT	CASSRTDTQYF
-	TRBV5-1	TRBJ2-7	TRBD2	TGCGCCAGCACCCACGGGGAGGGCTACGAGCAGTACTTC	CASTHGEGYEQYF
-	TRBV28	TRBJ2-7	-	TGTGCCAGCAGGGTTTCGGGGAACGAGCAGTACTTC	CASRVSGNEQYF
-	TRBV5-4	TRBJ2-7	-	TGTGCCAGCAGCTTGGACCGGGGGGCCCCCGAGCAGTACTTC	CASSLDRGAPEQYF
once	TRBV5-4	TRBJ2-3	-	TGTGCCAGCAGCTCTCAATTATCAGGGGATACGCAGTATTTT	CASSSQLSGDTQYF